This T cell receptor (beta chain) was retrieved from a study of T cell responses to AZD1222 COVID-19 vaccine (dated by TCRdb to the early 2020s). Background on the whole study: Because spike-specific TCR depth and breadth did not differ between the two schedules, AZD1222 recipients who got a second dose at roughly 4 weeks were pooled with those who got a second dose at roughly 12 weeks. TCR sequencing covered fewer than 250 trial participants: around 210 given two doses of AZD1222 and 26 given two doses of MenACWY control vaccine. Trial participants were enrolled by age into 18-55, 56-69 and 70-plus year subgroups, with approximately 150, 30 and 60 TCR-sequenced participants respectively.

Study-level results and caveats: Only five or six AZD1222 recipients were SARS-CoV-2 seropositive at baseline, limiting conclusions about previously exposed vaccinees. The whole spike protein was spanned by vaccine-associated CD4 TCRs, and dominant responses were seen in regions 160-218 and 743-854. Because no day 14 peak-response samples were available, the repertoires could be characterized only after the peak T cell response. Spike-specific TCR breadth and depth rose significantly after two AZD1222 doses compared with day 0 and with MenACWY recipients. Nearly half of unique spike-specific TCRs reportedly recognized epitopes outside regions mutated in the B.1.351 and B.1.1.7 variants. In the small 56-69-year group, the increase in depth fell short of significance, most likely because of low power. Participants were mostly white British, with more females than males. The authors suggested clonal diversity may have been underestimated.

The CDR3 regions of human TCRbeta chains were analyzed by immunosequencing. The source study handled its data this way. TCRs in the repertoires were compared against a reference library of SARS-CoV-2-specific TCRs that had been generated with the MIRA antigen-specificity platform. Breadth meant the fraction of unique TCRs that were SARS-CoV-2-associated, whereas depth meant the fraction of total T cells that were SARS-CoV-2-associated. Using the MIRA data, every spike-specific TCR was mapped to the spike region that the TCR reacted to and assigned to either a CD4 or a CD8 class. Log10-transformed breadth and depth values were compared by one-way ANOVA with Sidak's multiple comparisons tests. As stored in TCRdb, this immuneACCESS dataset retains in-frame rearrangements with V and J assigned. A fraction of the clones does not appear; measured against another copy, unresolved V genes explain less than half of the discrepancy, and the remainder lacks a known reason. Clone size and the V and J calls come from that table; the DNA yielded D and trimming. The sample has roughly 140,000 clones on record, around 90% of them singletons. Of the sample, around 3% is held by the ten largest clones.

With regard to this clone: This receptor's antigen is unknown. No much larger clonotype is one base removed from it; base qualities were not supplied.

Explained via the paper, the time point label denotes: baseline before first vaccination. Vaccinee samples were obtained from the UK trials COV001 and COV002, which included a single-blind randomized controlled phase 2/3 trial of AZD1222 (ChAdOx1 nCoV-19) in healthy adults. For TCRbeta chain sequencing, PBMC samples from trial participants were taken at day 0 and at day 28 after the second dose. The CDR3 covers 14 residues, taking in both the cysteine and the phenylalanine. The DNA shown is the 42-base CDR3, in frame from base 1. According to the germline V gene, CDR1 reads SGHVS and CDR2 reads FQNEAQ. Deletion took 6 bases off V and 0 bases off J, with a span of 12 bases between the germline ends.

The sequence was collected from an adult in good health. The specimen was peripheral blood, collected on day 0 of AZD1222 vaccination. Here the chain combines TRBV7-8 and TRBJ2-7, with no reliable assignment of the D segment. The DNA sequence is as follows: TGTGCCAGCAGAAAGGATGGTGGCTCCTACGAGCAGTACTTC. It codes for CASRKDGGSYEQYF.